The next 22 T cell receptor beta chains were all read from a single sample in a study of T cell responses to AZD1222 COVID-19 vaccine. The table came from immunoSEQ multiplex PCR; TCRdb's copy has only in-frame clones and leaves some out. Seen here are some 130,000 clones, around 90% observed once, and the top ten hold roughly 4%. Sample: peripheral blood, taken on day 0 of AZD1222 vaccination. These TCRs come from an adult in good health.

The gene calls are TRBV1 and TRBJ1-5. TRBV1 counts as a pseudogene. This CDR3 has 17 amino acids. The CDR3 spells CTSSQDLVDHTHQPQHF. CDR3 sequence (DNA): TGCACCAGCAGCCAAGATCTGGTAGACCACACTCATCAGCCCCAGCATTTT.

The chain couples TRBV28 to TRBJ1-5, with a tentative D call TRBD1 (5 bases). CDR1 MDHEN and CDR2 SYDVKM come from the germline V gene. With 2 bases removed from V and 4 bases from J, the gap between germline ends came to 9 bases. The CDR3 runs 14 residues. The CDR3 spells CASSLTRGNQPQHF. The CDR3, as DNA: TGTGCCAGCAGTTTAACACGGGGGAATCAGCCCCAGCATTTT.

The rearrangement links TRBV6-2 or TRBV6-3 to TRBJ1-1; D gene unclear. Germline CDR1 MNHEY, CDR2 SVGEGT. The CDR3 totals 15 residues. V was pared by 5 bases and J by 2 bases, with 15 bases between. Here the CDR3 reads CASSPLRQVNTEAFF. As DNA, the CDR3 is TGTGCCAGCAGTCCACTTCGGCAGGTTAACACTGAAGCTTTCTTT.

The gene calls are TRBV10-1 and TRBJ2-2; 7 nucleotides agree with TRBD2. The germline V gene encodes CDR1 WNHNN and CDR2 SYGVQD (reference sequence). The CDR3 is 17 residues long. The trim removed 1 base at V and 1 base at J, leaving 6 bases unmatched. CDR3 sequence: CASSEWGGALNTGELFF. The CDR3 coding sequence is TGCGCCAGCAGTGAGTGGGGAGGGGCCCTGAACACCGGGGAGCTGTTTTTT.

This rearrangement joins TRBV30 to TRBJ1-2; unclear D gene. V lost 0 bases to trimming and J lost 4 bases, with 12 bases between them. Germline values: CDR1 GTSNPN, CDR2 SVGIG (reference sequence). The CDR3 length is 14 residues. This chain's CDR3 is CAWSVISLTYGYTF. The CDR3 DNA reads TGTGCCTGGAGTGTTATTTCTCTTACCTATGGCTACACCTTC.

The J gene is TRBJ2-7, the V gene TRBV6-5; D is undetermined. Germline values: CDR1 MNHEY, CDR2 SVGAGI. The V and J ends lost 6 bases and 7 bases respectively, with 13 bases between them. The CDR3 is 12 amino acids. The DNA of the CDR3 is TGTGCCAGCAGCCCCGACTCGGAGGAGCAGTACTTC. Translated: CASSPDSEEQYF.

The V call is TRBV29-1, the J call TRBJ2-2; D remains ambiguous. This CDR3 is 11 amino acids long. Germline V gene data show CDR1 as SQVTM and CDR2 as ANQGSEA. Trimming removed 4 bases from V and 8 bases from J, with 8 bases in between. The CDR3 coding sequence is TGCAGCGTTGTCCTCCCGGGGGAGCTGTTTTTT. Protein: CSVVLPGELFF.

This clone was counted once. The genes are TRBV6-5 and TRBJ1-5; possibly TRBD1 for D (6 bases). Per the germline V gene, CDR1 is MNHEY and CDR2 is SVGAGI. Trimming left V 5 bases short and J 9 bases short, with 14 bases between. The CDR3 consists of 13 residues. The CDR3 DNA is TGTGCCAGCAGTCCGTGGGACATCCCGCCCCAGCATTTT. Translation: CASSPWDIPPQHF.

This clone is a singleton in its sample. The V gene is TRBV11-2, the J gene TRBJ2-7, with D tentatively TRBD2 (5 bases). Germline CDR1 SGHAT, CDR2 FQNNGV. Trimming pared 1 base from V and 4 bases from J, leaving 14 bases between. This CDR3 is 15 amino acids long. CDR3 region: CASSLGRGGIYEQYF. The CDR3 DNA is TGTGCCAGCAGCTTAGGACGGGGTGGGATTTACGAGCAGTACTTC.

This CDR3 is CASSYTRDEETQYF. The CDR3 DNA follows: TGCGCCAGCAGCTATACCCGGGACGAAGAGACCCAGTACTTC. The V and J genes are TRBV5-1 and TRBJ2-5; D may match TRBD1 or TRBD2 (5 bases each). The CDR3 consists of 14 residues. V was clipped by 3 bases and J by 3 bases, with 12 bases between them. Germline CDR1 is SGHRS and CDR2 is YFSETQ.

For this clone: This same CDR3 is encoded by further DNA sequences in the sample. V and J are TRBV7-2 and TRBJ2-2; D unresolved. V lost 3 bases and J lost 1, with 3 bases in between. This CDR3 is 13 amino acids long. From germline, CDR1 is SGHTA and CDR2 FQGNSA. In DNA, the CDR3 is TGTGCCAGCAGCTTCCGGAACACCGGGGAGCTGTTTTTT. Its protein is CASSFRNTGELFF.

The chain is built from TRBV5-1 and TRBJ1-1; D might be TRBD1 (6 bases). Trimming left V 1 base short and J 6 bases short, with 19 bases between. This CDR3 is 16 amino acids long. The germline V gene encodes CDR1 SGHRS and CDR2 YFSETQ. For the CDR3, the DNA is TGCGCCAGCAGCTTGCACAGTTCTCGCAGGGGCGCTGAAGCTTTCTTT. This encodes CASSLHSSRRGAEAFF.

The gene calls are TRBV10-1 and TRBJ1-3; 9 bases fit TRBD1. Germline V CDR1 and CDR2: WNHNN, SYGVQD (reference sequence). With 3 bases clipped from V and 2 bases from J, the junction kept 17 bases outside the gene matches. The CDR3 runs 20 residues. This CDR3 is CASSETGGLGQGRTGNTIYF. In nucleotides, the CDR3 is TGCGCCAGCAGTGAAACCGGAGGTTTGGGACAGGGAAGAACTGGAAACACCATATATTTT.

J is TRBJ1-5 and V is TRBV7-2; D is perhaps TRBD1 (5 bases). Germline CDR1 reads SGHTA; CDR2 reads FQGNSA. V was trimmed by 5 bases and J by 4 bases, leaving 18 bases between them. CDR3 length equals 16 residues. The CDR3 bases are TGTGCCAGCAGCGTGGGGGGGGGATTCAGTAATCAGCCCCAGCATTTT. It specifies CASSVGGGFSNQPQHF.

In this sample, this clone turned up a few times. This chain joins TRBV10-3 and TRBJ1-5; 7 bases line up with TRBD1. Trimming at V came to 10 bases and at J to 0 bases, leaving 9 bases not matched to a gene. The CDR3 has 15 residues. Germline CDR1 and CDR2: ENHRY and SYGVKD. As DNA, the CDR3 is TGTGCCAGCAAGGCCCGGGACAGTAGCAATCAGCCCCAGCATTTT. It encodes CASKARDSSNQPQHF.

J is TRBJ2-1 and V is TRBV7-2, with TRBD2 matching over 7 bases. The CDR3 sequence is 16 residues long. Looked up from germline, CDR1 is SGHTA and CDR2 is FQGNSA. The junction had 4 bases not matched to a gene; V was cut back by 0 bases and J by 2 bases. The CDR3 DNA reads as TGTGCCAGCAGCTTAGCCGGGGCGGGAGCCTACAATGAGCAGTTCTTC. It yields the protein CASSLAGAGAYNEQFF.

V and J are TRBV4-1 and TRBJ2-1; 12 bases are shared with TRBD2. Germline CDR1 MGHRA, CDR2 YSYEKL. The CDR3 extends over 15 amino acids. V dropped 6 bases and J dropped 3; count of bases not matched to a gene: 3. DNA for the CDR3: TGCGCCAGCAGTCCGACTAGCGGGAGCTACAATGAGCAGTTCTTC. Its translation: CASSPTSGSYNEQFF.

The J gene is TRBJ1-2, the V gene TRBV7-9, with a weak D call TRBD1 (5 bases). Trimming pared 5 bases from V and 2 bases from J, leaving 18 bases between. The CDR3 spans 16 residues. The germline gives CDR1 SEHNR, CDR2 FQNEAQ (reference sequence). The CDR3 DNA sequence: TGTGCCAGCAGCAAAGAAGGGACGGCAGCCAACTATGGCTACACCTTC. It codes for CASSKEGTAANYGYTF.

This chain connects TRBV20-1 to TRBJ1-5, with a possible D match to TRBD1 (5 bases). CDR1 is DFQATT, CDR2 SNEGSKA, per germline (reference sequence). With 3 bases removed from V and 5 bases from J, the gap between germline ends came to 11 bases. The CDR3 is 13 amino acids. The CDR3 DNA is TGCAGTGCTAGTCGCAGGGACCATCAGCCCCAGCATTTT. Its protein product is CSASRRDHQPQHF.

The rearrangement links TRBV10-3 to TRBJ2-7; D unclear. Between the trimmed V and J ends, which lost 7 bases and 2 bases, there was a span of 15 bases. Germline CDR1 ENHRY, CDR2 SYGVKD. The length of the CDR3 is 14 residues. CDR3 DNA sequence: TGTGCCATCAACTCGGCAGCACCTACCTACGAGCAGTACTTC. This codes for CAINSAAPTYEQYF.

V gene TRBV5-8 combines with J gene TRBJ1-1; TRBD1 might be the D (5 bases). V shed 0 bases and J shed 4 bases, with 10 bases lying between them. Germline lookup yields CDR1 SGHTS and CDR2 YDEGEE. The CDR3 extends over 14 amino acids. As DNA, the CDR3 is TGTGCCAGCAGCTTGGGGGGGGTTGGCACTGAAGCTTTCTTT. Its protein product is CASSLGGVGTEAFF.

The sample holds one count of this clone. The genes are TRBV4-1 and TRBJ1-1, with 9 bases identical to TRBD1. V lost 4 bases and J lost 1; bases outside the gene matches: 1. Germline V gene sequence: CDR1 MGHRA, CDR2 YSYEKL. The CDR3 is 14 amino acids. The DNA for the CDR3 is TGCGCCAGCAGCCGGACAGGGGAGAACACTGAAGCTTTCTTT. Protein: CASSRTGENTEAFF.